This T cell receptor (beta chain) was captured by sequencing in a study of blood T cells in healthy people across ages. Study information: Template-switching capture recovered about one barcoded beta molecule per two T cells. Study-level points and caveats: Per million T cells, TCR beta diversity dropped roughly linearly as age increased.

Sample-barcoded 5' priming and a J-beta primer mix drove a second PCR of about 6 to 12 cycles. TCRdb ran MiXCR on the 5' RACE reads and lists one entry per CDR3 protein. The sample holds more than 800,000 distinct CDR3 sequences, around 26% seen once. This clonotype was counted ten times or more. Its antigen is undetermined. Germline V gene data show CDR1 as SGDLS and CDR2 as YYNGEE. The CDR3 loop spans 13 amino acids. Trimming pared 0 bases from V and 8 bases from J, leaving 9 bases between. The specimen was blood. This chain joins TRBV9 and TRBJ1-5; tentatively, D is TRBD1 (5 bases). The receptor was isolated from a woman at least 80 years old in good health. DNA for the CDR3: TGTGCCAGCAGCGTAGACCAGGGTAAGCCCCAGCATTTT. This sequence encodes CASSVDQGKPQHF.